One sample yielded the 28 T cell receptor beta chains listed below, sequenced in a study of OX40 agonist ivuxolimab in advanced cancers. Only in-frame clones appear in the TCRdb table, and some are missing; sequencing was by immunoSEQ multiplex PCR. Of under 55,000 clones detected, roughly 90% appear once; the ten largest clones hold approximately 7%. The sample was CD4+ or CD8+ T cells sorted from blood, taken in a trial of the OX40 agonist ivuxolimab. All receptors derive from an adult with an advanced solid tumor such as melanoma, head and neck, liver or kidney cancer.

The CDR3 bases are TGCGCCAGCAGCTTGGCGTTGGACGGGAACTATGGCTACACCTTC. Translation: CASSLALDGNYGYTF. V usage is TRBV5-1 and J usage is TRBJ1-2; no clear D. The CDR3 is made up of 15 amino acids. Germline-derived CDR1 and CDR2 are SGHRS and YFSETQ. The V end was cut by 0 bases, the J end by 2 bases, with 11 bases between.

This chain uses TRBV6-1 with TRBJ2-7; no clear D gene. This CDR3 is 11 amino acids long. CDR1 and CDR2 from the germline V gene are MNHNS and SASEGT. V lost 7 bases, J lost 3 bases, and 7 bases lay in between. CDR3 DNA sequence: TGTGCCAGCACTGGCAGCTACGAGCAGTACTTC. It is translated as CASTGSYEQYF.

CDR3 amino acids: CASSLNPGGVPSTGELFF. DNA for the CDR3: TGCGCCAGCAGCTTAAATCCAGGGGGCGTTCCATCTACCGGGGAGCTGTTTTTT. The V call is TRBV5-1, the J call TRBJ2-2; TRBD1 matches 8 bases. V shed 2 bases, J shed 5 bases, and the junction held 14 bases outside the gene matches. The CDR3 has 18 residues. From germline, CDR1 is SGHRS and CDR2 YFSETQ.

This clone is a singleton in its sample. CDR3 DNA: TGTGCCAGCAGCTTGGCTACCGGGACAGGGAGCTCTGGAAACACCATATATTTT. This codes for CASSLATGTGSSGNTIYF. The gene calls are TRBV7-9 and TRBJ1-3; TRBD1 agrees at 9 bases. Germline V gene data show CDR1 as SEHNR and CDR2 as FQNEAQ (reference sequence). This CDR3 spans 18 amino acids. J was trimmed by 0 bases and V by 3 bases; bases with no gene match: 9.

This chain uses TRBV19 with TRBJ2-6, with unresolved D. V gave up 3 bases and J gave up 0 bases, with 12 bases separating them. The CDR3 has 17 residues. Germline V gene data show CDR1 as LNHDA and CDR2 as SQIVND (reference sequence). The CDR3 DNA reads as TGTGCCAGTAGTATCCAGATACGGTCCTCTGGGGCCAACGTCCTGACTTTC. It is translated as CASSIQIRSSGANVLTF.

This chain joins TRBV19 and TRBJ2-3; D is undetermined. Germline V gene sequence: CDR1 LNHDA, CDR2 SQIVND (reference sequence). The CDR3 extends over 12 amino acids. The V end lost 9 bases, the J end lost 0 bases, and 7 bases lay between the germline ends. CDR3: CASSFSTDTQYF. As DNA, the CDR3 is TGTGCCAGCTCCTTTAGCACAGATACGCAGTATTTT.

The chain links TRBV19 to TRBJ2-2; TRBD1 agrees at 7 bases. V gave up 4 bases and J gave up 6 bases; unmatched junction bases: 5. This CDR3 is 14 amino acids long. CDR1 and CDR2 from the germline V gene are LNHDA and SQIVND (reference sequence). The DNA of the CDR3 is TGTGCCAGTAGTACCCAGGGGGTCCCCGGGGAGCTGTTTTTT. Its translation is CASSTQGVPGELFF.

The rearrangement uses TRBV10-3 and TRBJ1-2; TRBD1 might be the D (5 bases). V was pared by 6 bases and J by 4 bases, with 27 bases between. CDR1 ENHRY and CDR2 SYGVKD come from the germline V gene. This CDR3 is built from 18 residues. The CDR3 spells CAIRDLTGTGEHVYGYTF. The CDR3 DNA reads TGTGCCATCAGGGACCTGACGGGTACGGGGGAACATGTCTATGGCTACACCTTC.

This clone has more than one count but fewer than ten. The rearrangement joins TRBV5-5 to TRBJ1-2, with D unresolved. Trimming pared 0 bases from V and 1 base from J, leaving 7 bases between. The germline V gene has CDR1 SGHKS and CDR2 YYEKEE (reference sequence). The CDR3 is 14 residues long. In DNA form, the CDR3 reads TGTGCCAGCAGCTTGGCAGACATTAACTATGGCTACACCTTC. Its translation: CASSLADINYGYTF.

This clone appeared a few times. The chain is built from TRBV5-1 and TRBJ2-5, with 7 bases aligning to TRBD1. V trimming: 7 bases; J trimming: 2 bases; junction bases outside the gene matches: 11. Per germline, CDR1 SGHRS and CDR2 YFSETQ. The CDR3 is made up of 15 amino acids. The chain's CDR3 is CASRGQPLEQETQYF. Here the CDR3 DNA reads TGCGCCAGCCGGGGACAGCCCTTAGAACAAGAGACCCAGTACTTC.

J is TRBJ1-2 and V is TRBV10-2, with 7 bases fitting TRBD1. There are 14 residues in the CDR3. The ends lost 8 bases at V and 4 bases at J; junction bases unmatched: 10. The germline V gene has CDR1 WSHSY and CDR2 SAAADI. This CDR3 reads CASGDSREFYGYTF. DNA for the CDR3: TGCGCCAGCGGGGACAGCAGGGAGTTCTATGGCTACACCTTC.

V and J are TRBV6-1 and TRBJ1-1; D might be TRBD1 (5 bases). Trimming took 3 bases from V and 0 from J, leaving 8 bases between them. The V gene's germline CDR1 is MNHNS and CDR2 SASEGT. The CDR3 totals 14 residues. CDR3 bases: TGTGCCAGCAGTGACAGGGCCCTGAACACTGAAGCTTTCTTT. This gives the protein CASSDRALNTEAFF.

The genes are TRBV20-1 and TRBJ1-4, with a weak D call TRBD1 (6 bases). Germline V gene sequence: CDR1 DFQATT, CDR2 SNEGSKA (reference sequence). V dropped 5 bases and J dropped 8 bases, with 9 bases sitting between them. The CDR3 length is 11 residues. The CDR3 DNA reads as TGCAGTGCTCAAGGGGGAGAAAAACTGTTTTTT. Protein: CSAQGGEKLFF.

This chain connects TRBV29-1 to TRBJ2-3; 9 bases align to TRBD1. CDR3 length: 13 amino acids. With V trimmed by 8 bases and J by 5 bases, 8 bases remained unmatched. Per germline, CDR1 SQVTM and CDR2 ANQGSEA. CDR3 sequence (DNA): TGCAGCACCTACAGGGGGCAGGGAGATACGCAGTATTTT. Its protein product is CSTYRGQGDTQYF.

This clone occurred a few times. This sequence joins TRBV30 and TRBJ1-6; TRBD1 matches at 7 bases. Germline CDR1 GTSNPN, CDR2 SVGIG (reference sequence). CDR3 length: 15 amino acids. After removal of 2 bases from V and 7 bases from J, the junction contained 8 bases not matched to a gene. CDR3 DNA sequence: TGTGCCTGGAGTACCAGGGGGAGTGGAAATTCACCCCTCCACTTT. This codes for CAWSTRGSGNSPLHF.

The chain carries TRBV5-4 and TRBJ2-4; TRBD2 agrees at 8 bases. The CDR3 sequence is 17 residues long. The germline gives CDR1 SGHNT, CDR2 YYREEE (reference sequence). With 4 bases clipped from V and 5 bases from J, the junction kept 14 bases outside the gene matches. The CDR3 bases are TGTGCCAGCAGCGTGGAGGGTGTGCGGGGGGCCCAAAACATTCAGTACTTC. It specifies CASSVEGVRGAQNIQYF.

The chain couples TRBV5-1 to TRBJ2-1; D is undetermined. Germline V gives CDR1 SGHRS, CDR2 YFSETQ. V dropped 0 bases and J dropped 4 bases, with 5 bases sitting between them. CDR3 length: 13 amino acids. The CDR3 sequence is CASSLGQYNEQFF. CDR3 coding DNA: TGCGCCAGCAGCTTGGGGCAGTACAATGAGCAGTTCTTC.

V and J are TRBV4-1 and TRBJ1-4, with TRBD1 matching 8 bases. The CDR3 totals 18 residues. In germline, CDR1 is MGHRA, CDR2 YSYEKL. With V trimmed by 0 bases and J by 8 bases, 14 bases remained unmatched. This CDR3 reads CASSQDSSAQGAGEKLFF. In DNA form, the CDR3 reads TGCGCCAGCAGCCAAGATTCGTCCGCCCAGGGGGCGGGGGAAAAACTGTTTTTT.

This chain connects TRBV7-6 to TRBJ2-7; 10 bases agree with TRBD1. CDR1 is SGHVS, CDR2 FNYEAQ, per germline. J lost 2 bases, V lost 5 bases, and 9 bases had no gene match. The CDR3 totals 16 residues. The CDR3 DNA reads TGTGCCAGCAGCCGAGCTCTGGACAGGGGGGCCTACGAGCAGTACTTC. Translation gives CASSRALDRGAYEQYF.

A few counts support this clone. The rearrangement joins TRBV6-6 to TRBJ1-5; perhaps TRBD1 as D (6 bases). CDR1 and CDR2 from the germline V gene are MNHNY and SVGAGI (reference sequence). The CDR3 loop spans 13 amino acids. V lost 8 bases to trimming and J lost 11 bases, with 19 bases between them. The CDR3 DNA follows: TGTGCCAGCCTTAAGGGGGTTTCGGGGTCCCAGCATTTT. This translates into CASLKGVSGSQHF.

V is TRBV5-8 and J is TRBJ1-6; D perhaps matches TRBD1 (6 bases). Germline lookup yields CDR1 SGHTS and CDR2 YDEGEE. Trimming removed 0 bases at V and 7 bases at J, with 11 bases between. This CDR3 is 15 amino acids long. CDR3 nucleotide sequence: TGTGCCAGCAGCTTGGCCGCAGGGGCGAATTCACCCCTCCACTTT. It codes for CASSLAAGANSPLHF.

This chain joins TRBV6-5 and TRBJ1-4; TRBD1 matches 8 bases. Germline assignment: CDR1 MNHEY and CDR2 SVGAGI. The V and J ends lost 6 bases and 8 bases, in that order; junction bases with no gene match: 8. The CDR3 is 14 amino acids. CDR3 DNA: TGTGCCAGCAGCCGGACAGGGCAAGGAGAAAAACTGTTTTTT. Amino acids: CASSRTGQGEKLFF.

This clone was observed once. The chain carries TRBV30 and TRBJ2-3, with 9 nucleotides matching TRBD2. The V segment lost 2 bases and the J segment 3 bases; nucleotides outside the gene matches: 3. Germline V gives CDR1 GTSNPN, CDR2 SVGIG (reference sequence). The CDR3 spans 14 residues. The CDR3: CAWSRSGGTDTQYF. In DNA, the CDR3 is TGTGCCTGGAGTAGGAGCGGGGGGACAGATACGCAGTATTTT. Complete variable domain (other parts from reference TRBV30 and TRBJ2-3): SQTIHQWPATLVQPVGSPLSLECTVEGTSNPNLYWYRQAAGRGLQLLFYSVGIGQISSEVPQNLSASRPQDRQFILSSKKLLLSDSGFYLCAWSRSGGTDTQYFGPGTRLTVL.

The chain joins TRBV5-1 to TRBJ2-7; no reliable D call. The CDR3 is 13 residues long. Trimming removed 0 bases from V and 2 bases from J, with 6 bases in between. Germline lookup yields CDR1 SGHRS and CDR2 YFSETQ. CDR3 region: CASSLEGTYEQYF. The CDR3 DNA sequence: TGCGCCAGCAGCTTGGAGGGAACCTACGAGCAGTACTTC.

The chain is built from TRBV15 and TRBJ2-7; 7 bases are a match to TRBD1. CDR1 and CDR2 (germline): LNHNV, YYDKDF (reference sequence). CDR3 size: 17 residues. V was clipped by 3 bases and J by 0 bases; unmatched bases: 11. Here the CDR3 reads CATSSNPTGQISYEQYF. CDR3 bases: TGTGCCACCAGCAGTAACCCCACGGGACAGATCTCCTACGAGCAGTACTTC.

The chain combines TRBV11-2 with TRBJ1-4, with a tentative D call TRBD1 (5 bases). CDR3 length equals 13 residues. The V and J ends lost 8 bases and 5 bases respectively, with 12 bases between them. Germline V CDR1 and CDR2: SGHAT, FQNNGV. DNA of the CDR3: TGTGCCAGCTCAACAGGACAAAATGAAAAACTGTTTTTT. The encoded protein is CASSTGQNEKLFF. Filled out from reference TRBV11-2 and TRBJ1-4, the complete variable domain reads EAGVAQSPRYKIIEKRQSVAFWCNPISGHATLYWYQQILGQGPKLLIQFQNNGVVDDSQLPKDRFSAERLKGVDSTLKIQPAKLEDSAVYLCASSTGQNEKLFFGSGTQLSVL.

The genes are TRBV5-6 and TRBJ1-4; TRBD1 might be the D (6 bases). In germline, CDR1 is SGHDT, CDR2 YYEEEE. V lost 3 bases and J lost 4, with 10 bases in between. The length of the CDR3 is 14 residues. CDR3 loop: CASSWQGNNEKLFF. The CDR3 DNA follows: TGTGCCAGCAGCTGGCAGGGGAATAATGAAAAACTGTTTTTT. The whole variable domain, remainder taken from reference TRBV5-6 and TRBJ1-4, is DAGVTQSPTHLIKTRGQQVTLRCSPKSGHDTVSWYQQALGQGPQFIFQYYEEEERQRGNFPDRFSGHQFPNYSSELNVNALLLGDSALYLCASSWQGNNEKLFFGSGTQLSVL.

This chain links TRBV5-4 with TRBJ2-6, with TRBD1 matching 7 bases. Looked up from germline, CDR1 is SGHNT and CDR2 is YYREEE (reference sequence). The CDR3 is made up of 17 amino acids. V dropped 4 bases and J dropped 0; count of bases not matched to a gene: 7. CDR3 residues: CASSGWTGISGANVLTF. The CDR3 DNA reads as TGTGCCAGCAGCGGATGGACAGGCATCTCTGGGGCCAACGTCCTGACTTTC.